This TCR beta chain was identified during a study of identical twins. Points from the study as a whole: Twin pairs' shared out-of-frame alpha sequences were enriched in low generation probability. A partial confounding effect on zero-insertion analyses could come from invariant MAIT and iNKT cells.

This clonotype has at least ten counts. Its specificity is not known. Unique molecular identifiers were present on cDNA, and template switching added a universal primer site. TCRdb passed the 5' RACE reads through MiXCR, listing each CDR3 protein once. The sample contains around 280,000 distinct CDR3 sequences, more than 6.5% of which appear only once. This CDR3 is built from 14 residues. The ends were cut back, 4 bases at V and 5 bases at J, with 9 bases in the middle. Looked up from germline, CDR1 is MNHEY and CDR2 is SVGAGI. These data also featured in a second study, about yellow fever vaccine responses in identical twins.

The TCR comes from a woman between 18 and 29 years old in good health. The rearrangement links TRBV6-5 to TRBJ1-6; the D gene is possibly TRBD1 (6 bases). Sequenced: memory (CD45RO+) T cells sorted from blood. In DNA form, the CDR3 reads TGTGCCAGCAGTTCGCGACAGGATAATTCACCCCTCCACTTT. Translated, it gives CASSSRQDNSPLHF.